Below, 16 T cell receptor beta chains from the same sample are listed, as sequenced in a study of glioma-infiltrating T cells after dendritic cell vaccination. Profiled with immunoSEQ multiplex PCR; TCRdb holds only in-frame clones, not every one. The table has about 30,000 clones, 90% seen once. The source material was blood, sampled before dendritic cell vaccination. These receptors were obtained from a human donor with glioblastoma.

The J gene is TRBJ1-1, the V gene TRBV29-1, with 9 bases lining up with TRBD1. Germline V gives CDR1 SQVTM, CDR2 ANQGSEA. V trimming: 6 bases; J trimming: 7 bases; junction bases outside the gene matches: 9. This CDR3 region has 13 residues. The CDR3 here is CSVNRDREHEAFF. As DNA, the CDR3 is TGCAGCGTCAACCGGGACAGGGAGCATGAAGCTTTCTTT.

This sequence joins TRBV7-2 and TRBJ2-7, with D unresolved. The ends were cut back, 2 bases at V and 3 bases at J, with 8 bases in the middle. There are 13 residues in the CDR3. Per the germline V gene, CDR1 is SGHTA and CDR2 is FQGNSA. The CDR3, as DNA: TGTGCCAGCAGCTTAAGGCGGCACTACGAGCAGTACTTC. Its translation: CASSLRRHYEQYF.

V and J are TRBV19 and TRBJ1-5; no reliable D call. V was pared by 5 bases and J by 0 bases, with 11 bases between. Germline-derived CDR1 and CDR2 are LNHDA and SQIVND (reference sequence). The CDR3 loop spans 15 amino acids. In DNA form, the CDR3 reads TGTGCCAGTAGTTACGGGAAGGGTAGCAATCAGCCCCAGCATTTT. As protein: CASSYGKGSNQPQHF.

The CDR3 spells CASSQGLAASPLLYF. The DNA of the CDR3 is TGTGCCAGCAGCCAAGGACTAGCGGCCAGCCCCCTGTTGTATTTT. The V gene is TRBV7-9, the J gene TRBJ2-3; 10 bases are shared with TRBD2. In germline, CDR1 is SEHNR, CDR2 FQNEAQ (reference sequence). V shed 5 bases, J shed 14 bases, and the junction held 16 bases outside the gene matches. The CDR3 loop spans 15 amino acids.

The chain employs TRBV18 and TRBJ2-1, with TRBD2 as a possible D gene (6 bases). CDR1 and CDR2 (germline): KGHSH, LQKENI. This CDR3 is 13 amino acids long. Trimming pared 2 bases from V and 7 bases from J, leaving 9 bases between. Written as DNA, the CDR3 is TGTGCCAGCTCACCATCTGGGGGGAATGAGCAGTTCTTC. This encodes CASSPSGGNEQFF. Together with reference TRBV18 and TRBJ2-1, the CDR3 gives the full variable domain: NAGVMQNPRHLVRRRGQEARLRCSPMKGHSHVYWYRQLPEEGLKFMVYLQKENIIDESGMPKERFSAEFPKEGPSILRIQQVVRGDSAAYFCASSPSGGNEQFFGPGTRLTVL.

The chain recombines TRBV7-9 with TRBJ1-5; D perhaps matches TRBD1 (6 bases). The CDR3 is made up of 15 amino acids. The V end lost 3 bases, the J end lost 9 bases, and 18 bases lay between the germline ends. Per the germline V gene, CDR1 is SEHNR and CDR2 is FQNEAQ (reference sequence). CDR3 sequence: CASSLSGQILGPQHF. The CDR3 region has the DNA TGTGCCAGCAGCTTGAGTGGACAGATTCTAGGGCCCCAGCATTTT.

The chain combines TRBV7-8 with TRBJ2-7; TRBD1 matches at 9 bases. After removal of 6 bases from V and 0 bases from J, the junction contained 6 bases not matched to a gene. Per germline, CDR1 SGHVS and CDR2 FQNEAQ. There are 15 residues in the CDR3. In DNA, the CDR3 is TGTGCCAGCAGGGACGGACAGGGGCCCTCCTACGAGCAGTACTTC. Its translation is CASRDGQGPSYEQYF.

CDR3 in amino acids: CASSTLGVTNYGYTF. The CDR3 nucleotides are TGTGCCAGTAGTACCCTCGGGGTAACTAACTATGGCTACACCTTC. This chain connects TRBV19 to TRBJ1-2; D gene ambiguous. The germline CDR1 and CDR2 sequences are LNHDA and SQIVND (reference sequence). The CDR3 sequence is 15 residues long. The germline V and J ends were trimmed by 4 bases and 0 bases, with 12 bases remaining between them.

The chain carries TRBV5-6 and TRBJ1-3; D is undetermined. V gave up 6 bases and J gave up 4 bases, with 8 bases separating them. In germline, CDR1 is SGHDT, CDR2 YYEEEE. The CDR3 is 12 residues long. The CDR3 here is CASTVAGNTIYF. The CDR3 bases are TGTGCCAGCACCGTGGCCGGAAACACCATATATTTT.

This clone was observed once. The rearrangement uses TRBV7-9 and TRBJ1-3; D unclear. This CDR3 has 15 amino acids. The germline CDR1 and CDR2 sequences are SEHNR and FQNEAQ (reference sequence). Trimming took 5 bases from V and 4 from J, leaving 15 bases between them. CDR3 sequence reads: CASSEGPRRGNTIYF. Here the CDR3 DNA reads TGTGCCAGCAGCGAAGGGCCTCGGAGGGGAAACACCATATATTTT.

The chain recombines TRBV5-1 with TRBJ2-6; D ambiguous. Between the trimmed V and J ends, which lost 5 bases and 0 bases, there was a span of 6 bases. This CDR3 comprises 14 residues. Looked up from germline, CDR1 is SGHRS and CDR2 is YFSETQ. CDR3 in amino acids: CASSLRSGANVLTF. CDR3 in DNA: TGCGCCAGCAGTCTACGCTCTGGGGCCAACGTCCTGACTTTC.

The chain uses TRBV2 and TRBJ2-7; D is unresolved. Germline assignment: CDR1 SNHLY and CDR2 FYNNEI. CDR3 length: 11 amino acids. Trimming cost V 5 bases and J 2 bases, with 4 bases left between them. This chain's CDR3 is CASSITYEQYF. CDR3 nucleotides: TGTGCCAGCAGTATCACCTACGAGCAGTACTTC.

The chain recombines TRBV18 with TRBJ2-2, with D tentatively TRBD1 (5 bases). Germline V lookup: CDR1 KGHSH, CDR2 LQKENI. V lost 7 bases and J lost 4, with 13 bases in between. This CDR3 comprises 14 residues. In DNA form, the CDR3 reads TGTGCCAGCTTTCCCCCAGGGATCACCGGGGAGCTGTTTTTT. Translated, it gives CASFPPGITGELFF.

This chain connects TRBV29-1 to TRBJ2-7, with TRBD1 as a possible D gene (7 bases). Deletions cut 4 bases from V and 6 bases from J, with 10 bases between. The CDR3 is made up of 11 amino acids. Germline V gene data show CDR1 as SQVTM and CDR2 as ANQGSEA. CDR3 amino acids: CSVGQGGEQYF. CDR3 sequence (DNA): TGCAGCGTTGGACAGGGAGGCGAGCAGTACTTC.

This clone was recorded a few times. Other nucleotide sequences in the sample specify the same CDR3. The chain links TRBV4-2 to TRBJ1-6; the D is unclear. Germline V gene lookup returns CDR1 LGHNA and CDR2 YNFKEQ. V lost 0 bases to trimming and J lost 6 bases, with 12 bases between them. CDR3 length: 16 residues. The CDR3 region has the DNA TGTGCCAGCAGCCAAGATCTCAGCAGACTTAATTCACCCCTCCACTTT. Its translation: CASSQDLSRLNSPLHF.

The V gene is TRBV7-8, the J gene TRBJ1-6, with a weak D call TRBD1 (6 bases). From germline, CDR1 is SGHVS and CDR2 FQNEAQ. The CDR3 has 17 amino acids. The V end was cut by 5 bases, the J end by 0 bases, with 14 bases between. The chain's CDR3 is CASSPTGLSSYNSPLHF. Written as DNA, the CDR3 is TGTGCCAGCAGCCCGACAGGTCTAAGCTCCTATAATTCACCCCTCCACTTT.